The next 15 T cell receptor beta chains were all read from a single sample in a study of blood T cell repertoires in COVID-19. Using immunoSEQ multiplex PCR, the repertoire was profiled, and TCRdb retains in-frame clones only, with some absent. The sample yields approximately 99,000 clones, roughly 84% seen once. The material sequenced was peripheral blood. These TCRs come from a man in his 70s with active or convalescent COVID-19.

This clone was seen only once. This sequence joins TRBV7-6 and TRBJ1-1; TRBD1 agrees at 7 bases. Germline V CDR1 and CDR2: SGHVS, FNYEAQ. This CDR3 has 15 amino acids. With 5 bases clipped from V and 6 bases from J, the junction kept 12 bases outside the gene matches. The CDR3 nucleotides read TGTGCCAGCAGCCCTAGGGGGCGTCAGGTATCTGAAGCTTTCTTT. This translates into CASSPRGRQVSEAFF.

This clone has only a few counts. This chain connects TRBV7-2 to TRBJ2-1; D perhaps matches TRBD2 (6 bases). Germline V CDR1 and CDR2: SGHTA, FQGNSA. The ends were cut back, 4 bases at V and 1 base at J, with 11 bases in the middle. The CDR3 totals 15 residues. CDR3 residues: CASSSGLQSYNEQFF. CDR3 sequence (DNA): TGTGCCAGCAGCTCTGGACTACAATCCTACAATGAGCAGTTCTTC.

This clone was observed a few times. The chain uses TRBV28 and TRBJ1-2, with a tentative D call TRBD1 (5 bases). The CDR3 runs to 17 residues. Germline lookup yields CDR1 MDHEN and CDR2 SYDVKM. V was trimmed by 3 bases and J by 1 base, leaving 18 bases between them. The CDR3 region is CASSFLPGTSINYGYTF. DNA for the CDR3: TGTGCCAGCAGTTTTTTGCCAGGGACTTCCATTAACTATGGCTACACCTTC.

The chain carries TRBV5-1 and TRBJ2-3; D is ambiguous. The CDR3 has 12 residues. V lost 4 bases, J lost 2 bases, and 5 bases lay in between. Germline CDR1 reads SGHRS; CDR2 reads YFSETQ. CDR3 DNA: TGCGCCAGCAGCGACACCACAGATACGCAGTATTTT. Translating it yields CASSDTTDTQYF.

The chain carries TRBV12-3 or TRBV12-4 and TRBJ1-2; TRBD1 matches 7 bases. The CDR3 covers 13 residues. Trimming removed 2 bases from V and 6 bases from J; junction bases left unmatched: 3. CDR3 in DNA: TGTGCCAGCAGTTTATGGGGGACAGATGGCTACACCTTC. Its translation: CASSLWGTDGYTF.

A single count supports this clone. The chain employs TRBV28 and TRBJ2-1; weak D call: TRBD2 (5 bases). The CDR3 is made up of 13 amino acids. Germline V lookup: CDR1 MDHEN, CDR2 SYDVKM. Trimming took 8 bases from V and 3 from J, leaving 11 bases between them. The DNA for the CDR3 is TGTGCCAGCGAAACTGGACTCTACAATGAGCAGTTCTTC. Amino acid sequence: CASETGLYNEQFF. Full variable domain (outside the CDR3, taken from reference TRBV28 and TRBJ2-1): DVKVTQSSRYLVKRTGEKVFLECVQDMDHENMFWYRQDPGLGLRLIYFSYDVKMKEKGDIPEGYSVSREKKERFSLILESASTNQTSMYLCASETGLYNEQFFGPGTRLTVL.

The V and J genes are TRBV18 and TRBJ2-2, with 9 bases lining up with TRBD1. J lost 4 bases, V lost 3 bases, and 3 bases had no gene match. The CDR3 loop spans 15 amino acids. Germline CDR1 and CDR2: KGHSH and LQKENI. CDR3 nucleotide sequence: TGTGCCAGCTCACCGGGACAGGGATCCACCGGGGAGCTGTTTTTT. This translates into CASSPGQGSTGELFF.

The CDR3 sequence is CSVIFGDETQYF. The CDR3 bases are TGCAGCGTCATCTTTGGAGACGAGACCCAGTACTTC. The chain has TRBV29-1 and TRBJ2-5; unclear D gene. The CDR3 is 12 amino acids. Trimming pared 6 bases from V and 5 bases from J, leaving 13 bases between. In germline, CDR1 is SQVTM, CDR2 ANQGSEA.

The chain recombines TRBV19 with TRBJ1-1, with TRBD1 matching 10 bases. The CDR3 spans 14 residues. CDR1 is LNHDA, CDR2 SQIVND, per germline (reference sequence). V lost 6 bases, J lost 7 bases, and 8 bases stayed unmatched. Here the CDR3 reads CASRAGTGVGEAFF. The CDR3 DNA sequence: TGTGCCAGTAGGGCCGGGACAGGGGTTGGTGAAGCTTTCTTT. The variable domain in full, completed from reference TRBV19 and TRBJ1-1, reads DGGITQSPKYLFRKEGQNVTLSCEQNLNHDAMYWYRQDPGQGLRLIYYSQIVNDFQKGDIAEGYSVSREKKESFPLTVTSAQKNPTAFYLCASRAGTGVGEAFFGQGTRLTVV.

The V gene is TRBV12-3 or TRBV12-4, the J gene TRBJ1-1; the D is unclear. V was clipped by 5 bases and J by 1 base, with 8 bases between them. This CDR3 spans 13 amino acids. CDR3 nucleotides: TGTGCCAGCAGTCGCCAGGAGAACACTGAAGCTTTCTTT. It yields the protein CASSRQENTEAFF.

This clone was seen a single time. This chain connects TRBV7-9 to TRBJ1-2; D perhaps matches TRBD1 (6 bases). The CDR3 runs to 14 residues. CDR1 is SEHNR, CDR2 FQNEAQ, per germline (reference sequence). Trimming pared 5 bases from V and 4 bases from J, leaving 14 bases between. The CDR3 DNA sequence: TGTGCCAGCAGCCCCTGGGGGGGGCTCTATGGCTACACCTTC. Amino acids: CASSPWGGLYGYTF.

V usage is TRBV2 and J usage is TRBJ2-5; D remains ambiguous. Germline V gene data show CDR1 as SNHLY and CDR2 as FYNNEI. The CDR3 spans 10 residues. V shed 3 bases and J shed 9 bases, with 5 bases lying between them. Written as DNA, the CDR3 is TGTGCCAGCAGTGACGGGTCCCAGTACTTC. Amino acids: CASSDGSQYF.

J is TRBJ1-2 and V is TRBV5-1, with D possibly being TRBD1 (6 bases). The CDR3 sequence is 14 residues long. The V and J ends lost 1 base and 7 bases respectively, with 14 bases between them. Germline CDR1 reads SGHRS; CDR2 reads YFSETQ. The CDR3 spells CASSLIGGKGGYTF. For the CDR3, the DNA is TGCGCCAGCAGCTTGATAGGGGGTAAGGGTGGCTACACCTTC. Full variable domain (rest looked up from reference TRBV5-1 and TRBJ1-2): KAGVTQTPRYLIKTRGQQVTLSCSPISGHRSVSWYQQTPGQGLQFLFEYFSETQRNKGNFPGRFSGRQFSNSRSEMNVSTLELGDSALYLCASSLIGGKGGYTFGSGTRLTVV.

The CDR3 loop is CASSGASTGGTDTQYF. The CDR3 region has the DNA TGTGCCAGCAGCGGCGCTTCTACGGGGGGCACAGATACGCAGTATTTT. V usage is TRBV9 and J usage is TRBJ2-3, with D tentatively TRBD2 (6 bases). In germline, CDR1 is SGDLS, CDR2 YYNGEE. Deletions cut 3 bases from V and 1 base from J, with 15 bases between. The CDR3 runs 16 residues.

The chain carries TRBV5-1 and TRBJ1-1; no clear D. The germline V gene has CDR1 SGHRS and CDR2 YFSETQ. The CDR3 consists of 16 residues. V was clipped by 0 bases and J by 5 bases, with 17 bases between them. As DNA, the CDR3 is TGCGCCAGCAGCTTGGGTACGTCCTCCCGGTGGACTGAAGCTTTCTTT. This gives the protein CASSLGTSSRWTEAFF.